This TCR beta chain emerged from a study of T-cell reconstitution after alpha-beta-depleted transplantation in children. Library preparation (for TCRbeta) was performed with unique molecular identifiers. TCRdb reprocessed the PCR reads via MiXCR and lists one record per CDR3 protein. The table has around 300,000 distinct CDR3 sequences, over 9% seen once; the top ten hold 7.5%. Whole-study results and caveats: From surviving recipient T cells and thymic progenitors came the high day-60 TCRbeta diversity observed in some patients. It was newly produced T cells that mostly accounted for T-cell counts and diversity one year after transplant. As was reported, about two months after transplant, alpha-beta T cells came from several hundred expanded graft clones.

The trim removed 2 bases at V and 3 bases at J, leaving 4 bases unmatched. Per germline, CDR1 DFQATT and CDR2 SNEGSKA (reference sequence). The CDR3 has 13 residues. Only a few counts were recorded for this clonotype. What it recognizes is unknown. The sequencing here drew on PBMCs, taken before TCRalphabeta/CD19-depleted stem cell transplant. This TCR was recovered from a boy in the first two years of life with acute myeloid leukemia, due to receive a stem cell transplant. This rearrangement joins TRBV20-1 to TRBJ2-7, with 7 bases matching TRBD2. The CDR3 spells CSARQGGIYEQYF. The CDR3 DNA follows: TGCAGTGCTAGACAGGGAGGGATCTACGAGCAGTACTTC.